The clone carrying this TCR beta chain was counted many times. Its matching antigen is unknown. This sample stems from a study of breast tumors, draining lymph nodes, adjacent tissues. Findings and caveats of the study: Tumor TCR diversity was below lymph nodes but above nontumor tissue.

The lymph nodes were axillary draining lymph nodes from breast cancer patients. CDR1 and CDR2 from the germline V gene are DFQATT and SNEGSKA (reference sequence). V was clipped by 6 bases and J by 1 base; unmatched bases: 6. The CDR3 runs 15 residues. In TCRdb, the multiplex PCR reads were re-called with MiXCR into one record per CDR3 protein. The repertoire includes 200,000 to 250,000 distinct CDR3 sequences, nearly 35% of them detected once, and approximately 3.3% sits in the top ten. V is TRBV20-1 and J is TRBJ2-1, with 10 bases lining up with TRBD2. The sample taken for sequencing was axillary lymph node tissue. The receptor was derived from a female donor with breast cancer. Some clones in this sample may be carry-over from other donors' samples. In DNA form, the CDR3 reads TGCAGTGCGCCATCTAGCGGGGGTTCCTACAATGAGCAGTTCTTC. Translation: CSAPSSGGSYNEQFF.